The clone carrying this TCR beta chain has only one observation. Other nucleotide sequences from this sample produce the same CDR3. Replicate sorted-subset PCRs were loaded with roughly 200 ng DNA, tens of thousands of T cell genomes. Original processing methods: From ImmunoSEQ came sequences covering only the junction and carrying no quality scores, so filtering differed. The table came from immunoSEQ multiplex PCR; TCRdb's copy has only in-frame clones and leaves some out. V, J and clone size are those of that table, while D and trimming were read from the DNA. The top ten clones hold approximately 0.36% of a sample with fewer than 2.5 million clones, 80% to 95% of them seen once. The data are from a study of shared clonotypes between healthy human individuals. Sequencing input: naive CD4+ T cells from PBMCs. This sample's subset: CD45RA+ positively selected. The clonotype originates from a man aged 18 to 30 in good health. Some clones in this sample may be carry-over from other donors' samples.

The CDR3 DNA is TGCGCCAGCAGCCTAACCGGGACTAGCGGGTACAATGAGCAGTTCTTC. Protein: CASSLTGTSGYNEQFF. The V gene is TRBV5-1, the J gene TRBJ2-1; TRBD2 aligns across 12 bases. The CDR3 has 16 residues. Germline CDR1 is SGHRS and CDR2 is YFSETQ. V trimming: 4 bases; J trimming: 4 bases; junction bases outside the gene matches: 6.